This TCR beta chain derives from a study of radiation and T cells in renal cell carcinoma. About the research overall: Nephrectomy followed 15 Gy stereotactic body radiation by 4 weeks.

The V gene end was trimmed by 5 bases and the J gene end by 4 bases; junction bases not matched to a gene: 8. The CDR3 consists of 15 residues. Germline V CDR1 and CDR2: SGHTA, FQGNSA. Measured with immunoSEQ multiplex PCR; TCRdb has only the in-frame clones, and not every one. The sample has 60,000 to 80,000 clones, roughly 82% seen once. Remarks on this clone: Its cognate antigen is unknown.

Regarding the study as a whole: In blood, top tumor clones expanded by 2 weeks, shrinking by 4. Without pretreatment biopsies, baseline tumor clonotype presence was undetermined.

As for time point: blood 2 weeks post-SBRT. Treatment reported: 15 Gy SBRT to primary tumor, nephrectomy 4 weeks later. The sequence derives from a man aged 55 to 70 with renal cell carcinoma. The rearrangement uses TRBV7-2 and TRBJ2-3; 8 bases line up with TRBD2. The input for sequencing was blood, taken from a patient whose treatment included radiotherapy and nephrectomy. This CDR3 reads CASSRAGERPDTQYF. The CDR3 bases are TGTGCCAGCAGCAGAGCGGGAGAGAGACCAGATACGCAGTATTTT.